Sequencing of this T cell receptor (beta chain) was carried out in a study of blood T cell repertoires in COVID-19. Overall study context: In each case, the material was cDNA or gDNA derived from T cells, B-cell-depleted T cells, or PBMCs.

This clone has only a few counts. Authors' analysis steps: Amplification of reference gene primers provided the estimated nucleated cell counts. TCRdb's table, derived via immunoSEQ multiplex PCR, lists solely in-frame clones and lacks some. For V, J and clone size, that table is used; D and trimming come from the DNA. The sample contains about 310,000 clones, around 90% of which appear only once. Ages ranged from about 18 to 100 years, with residence in approximately 23 US areas. Membership in each cohort depended on participant-reported clinical history. V was shortened by 4 bases and J by 0 bases, with 12 bases between the two germline ends. The CDR3 extends over 15 amino acids. Germline V gives CDR1 MDHEN, CDR2 SYDVKM.

Specimen: PBMCs or T cells enriched from blood (not recorded which). The rearrangement uses TRBV28 and TRBJ1-1; TRBD1 is a possible D gene (5 bases). This clonotype was sampled from a woman between 18 and 29 years old with acute COVID-19. DNA for the CDR3: TGTGCCAGCAGTTCCCTTGGGGGGATGAACACTGAAGCTTTCTTT. Protein: CASSSLGGMNTEAFF.